Listed here is a single T cell receptor (beta chain). What it binds is not known. The data belong to a study of shared clonotypes between healthy human individuals. The protocol was immunoSEQ multiplex PCR, while the TCRdb copy is restricted to in-frame clones and leaves out a portion. This sample carries roughly 680,000 clones, approximately 72% of them seen once, and the ten largest clones take about 1.8%. Study-level results: Researchers sampled blood only, noting tissue repertoires likely differ. Generally, estimated richness proved larger in naive subsets than it did in memory subsets.

Specimen: memory CD4+ T cells sorted from blood. The subset is: CD45RA-negative fraction. The TCR originated in a woman aged 30 to 39 in good health.

In DNA form, the CDR3 reads TGTGCCAGCAGCTTAGTGACTAGCTCAGATACGCAGTATTTT. Its protein product is CASSLVTSSDTQYF. The chain carries TRBV7-8 and TRBJ2-3; TRBD2 agrees at 7 bases. This CDR3 has 14 residues. With 1 base clipped from V and 4 bases from J, the junction kept 2 bases outside the gene matches. Germline V gene data show CDR1 as SGHVS and CDR2 as FQNEAQ.